These 27 T cell receptor beta chains were all obtained from the same sample, sequenced in a study of blood T cell repertoires in COVID-19. Some clones are missing from TCRdb's copy, which holds only in-frame ones; the method was immunoSEQ multiplex PCR. This sample has 180,000 or so clones; about 88% occur once, and the top ten carry about 0.98%. Sequencing used peripheral blood. The source of these receptors is a man aged 18 to 30 with acute or convalescent COVID-19.

The chain couples TRBV5-4 to TRBJ1-1; D remains unclear. V was clipped by 3 bases and J by 9 bases, with 15 bases between them. The CDR3 loop spans 13 amino acids. Germline CDR1 is SGHNT and CDR2 is YYREEE (reference sequence). For the CDR3, the DNA is TGTGCCAGCAGCTACAATAAGTTGGCAAAAGCTTTCTTT. Translation: CASSYNKLAKAFF. Variable domain in full (rest from reference TRBV5-4 and TRBJ1-1): ETGVTQSPTHLIKTRGQQVTLRCSSQSGHNTVSWYQQALGQGPQFIFQYYREEENGRGNFPPRFSGLQFPNYSSELNVNALELDDSALYLCASSYNKLAKAFFGQGTRLTVV.

This chain connects TRBV15 to TRBJ1-2; maybe TRBD1 (5 bases). This CDR3 has 15 residues. Trimming removed 3 bases at V and 5 bases at J, with 16 bases between. Germline CDR1 and CDR2: LNHNV and YYDKDF (reference sequence). The CDR3 DNA follows: TGTGCCACCAGCAGCGGTCGAACGCGGGGGTATGGCTACACCTTC. It yields the protein CATSSGRTRGYGYTF.

V is TRBV29-1 and J is TRBJ1-1; 7 bases map to TRBD1. With 7 bases clipped from V and 0 bases from J, the junction kept 2 bases outside the gene matches. The CDR3 is made up of 12 amino acids. Germline CDR1 and CDR2: SQVTM and ANQGSEA. CDR3 coding DNA: TGCAGCGGGGGACAGCTGAACACTGAAGCTTTCTTT. Amino acid sequence: CSGGQLNTEAFF.

The rearrangement uses TRBV4-1 and TRBJ1-3; TRBD1 is a possible D gene (5 bases). Germline V gives CDR1 MGHRA, CDR2 YSYEKL. With 4 bases removed from V and 5 bases from J, the gap between germline ends came to 15 bases. The CDR3 is 15 amino acids. Here the CDR3 reads CASSRSTEKRNTIYF. The CDR3 DNA is TGCGCCAGCAGCCGATCGACAGAAAAAAGAAACACCATATATTTT.

The V gene is TRBV7-3, the J gene TRBJ2-3; 14 bases match TRBD2. The V and J ends lost 5 bases and 2 bases, in that order; junction bases with no gene match: 3. Germline V gives CDR1 SGHTA, CDR2 FQGTGA. This CDR3 is built from 16 residues. CDR3 residues: CASSLGLAGATDTQYF. As DNA, the CDR3 is TGTGCCAGCAGCCTGGGACTAGCGGGGGCCACAGATACGCAGTATTTT.

This chain links TRBV12-5 with TRBJ2-3; 9 bases are a match to TRBD2. Unmatched junction bases numbered 8, after V lost 5 bases and J lost 5 bases. Germline assignment: CDR1 LGHNT and CDR2 FRNRAP. The CDR3 totals 15 residues. CDR3 residues: CASGHSRAGGDTQYF. The CDR3 coding sequence is TGTGCTAGTGGTCATTCACGAGCGGGAGGAGATACGCAGTATTTT.

This chain links TRBV24-1 with TRBJ2-7; D is perhaps TRBD2 (5 bases). This CDR3 region has 12 residues. Trimming took 7 bases from V and 5 from J, leaving 11 bases between them. Looked up from germline, CDR1 is KGHDR and CDR2 is SFDVKD. The DNA of the CDR3 is TGTGCCACCAGAGGACGAGGGAACGAGCAGTACTTC. It codes for CATRGRGNEQYF.

The rearrangement links TRBV3-1 (or the pseudogene TRBV3-2) to TRBJ2-2; 8 bases fit TRBD2. From germline, CDR1 is LGHDT and CDR2 YNNKEL (reference sequence). The length of the CDR3 is 16 residues. V dropped 10 bases and J dropped 1; count of bases not matched to a gene: 11. The CDR3 DNA follows: TGTGCCACCGGCGGTAGCGGGGTCTTGAACACCGGGGAGCTGTTTTTT. Residues: CATGGSGVLNTGELFF.

The CDR3 spells CAISDGGGRSSYEQYF. The CDR3 DNA reads TGTGCCATCAGTGATGGCGGGGGCCGAAGCTCCTACGAGCAGTACTTC. The chain links TRBV10-3 to TRBJ2-7; tentatively, D is TRBD2 (7 bases). This CDR3 has 16 amino acids. Trimming took off 3 bases at V and 0 bases at J, with 15 bases between the two ends. Germline V gene lookup returns CDR1 ENHRY and CDR2 SYGVKD.

V and J are TRBV5-1 and TRBJ2-2; TRBD1 is a possible D gene (6 bases). Trimming took 0 bases from V and 6 from J, leaving 15 bases between them. The CDR3 has 16 residues. Germline assignment: CDR1 SGHRS and CDR2 YFSETQ. The CDR3 loop reads CASSLVAGADPGELFF. CDR3 DNA sequence: TGCGCCAGCAGCTTGGTTGCAGGGGCCGATCCCGGGGAGCTGTTTTTT.

This chain joins TRBV30 and TRBJ2-5, with 13 nucleotides matching TRBD2. This CDR3 spans 16 amino acids. Germline trimming cut 6 bases from V and 2 bases from J; bases unmatched to any gene: 9. CDR1 and CDR2 from the germline V gene are GTSNPN and SVGIG (reference sequence). CDR3: CACQTSGGADQETQYF. The CDR3 coding sequence is TGTGCCTGTCAAACTAGCGGGGGGGCCGATCAAGAGACCCAGTACTTC.

The rearrangement links TRBV23-1 to TRBJ1-1; D is possibly TRBD1 (5 bases). TRBV23-1 is an open reading frame whose function is uncertain. The CDR3 sequence is 13 residues long. V lost 3 bases, J lost 0 bases, and 5 bases lay in between. The CDR3 coding sequence is TGCGCCAGCAGTCACAGGGTGAACACTGAAGCTTTCTTT. It codes for CASSHRVNTEAFF.

CDR3 DNA sequence: TGTGCCAGCAGTGAGCGGGGACAGGGACGTAATTCACCCCTCCACTTT. Translating gives CASSERGQGRNSPLHF. The chain links TRBV2 to TRBJ1-6; TRBD1 aligns across 9 bases. Germline-derived CDR1 and CDR2 are SNHLY and FYNNEI. The CDR3 contains 16 residues. J lost 6 bases, V lost 3 bases, and 6 bases had no gene match.

This sequence joins TRBV30 and TRBJ2-5; 8 positions agree with TRBD2. The CDR3 sequence is 15 residues long. The germline gives CDR1 GTSNPN, CDR2 SVGIG (reference sequence). With V trimmed by 4 bases and J by 5 bases, 12 bases remained unmatched. The CDR3, as DNA: TGTGCCTGGAAGGGAAGCGGGGGCCGTCGGGAGACCCAGTACTTC. Encoded protein: CAWKGSGGRRETQYF.

The chain couples TRBV4-2 to TRBJ2-7; D might be TRBD2 (7 bases). The CDR3 length is 17 residues. The V gene lost 0 bases and the J gene lost 4 bases, with 19 bases spanning the gap. Germline V gene sequence: CDR1 LGHNA, CDR2 YNFKEQ. CDR3 region: CASSQDDARGPVYEQYF. The CDR3 nucleotides are TGTGCCAGCAGCCAAGATGATGCGCGGGGGCCGGTATACGAGCAGTACTTC.

The chain combines TRBV23-1 with TRBJ2-3; TRBD2 might be the D (5 bases). TRBV23-1 is annotated as an ORF whose role is uncertain. This CDR3 is 16 amino acids long. Trimming cost V 0 bases and J 4 bases, with 14 bases left between them. The CDR3 reads CASSQSRAALPDTQYF. The CDR3 DNA reads as TGCGCCAGCAGTCAATCAAGAGCGGCCCTCCCAGATACGCAGTATTTT.

This clone was recorded once. CDR3: CAISEGTPISNQPQHF. Here the CDR3 DNA reads TGTGCCATCAGTGAGGGGACACCTATTAGCAATCAGCCCCAGCATTTT. V gene TRBV10-3 combines with J gene TRBJ1-5; tentatively, D is TRBD1 (6 bases). The V gene lost 2 bases and the J gene lost 0 bases, with 11 bases spanning the gap. The CDR3 loop spans 16 amino acids. Germline assignment: CDR1 ENHRY and CDR2 SYGVKD.

This sequence joins TRBV29-1 and TRBJ2-1; 7 bases align to TRBD2. V lost 6 bases, J lost 6 bases, and 14 bases stayed unmatched. CDR3 length: 15 amino acids. The germline V gene encodes CDR1 SQVTM and CDR2 ANQGSEA. The CDR3 protein is CSVKDWAGDPNEQFF. The CDR3 region has the DNA TGCAGCGTGAAGGATTGGGCGGGAGACCCCAATGAGCAGTTCTTC.

The chain combines TRBV5-5 with TRBJ2-1; 10 bases line up with TRBD2. The CDR3 loop spans 14 amino acids. Germline CDR1 and CDR2: SGHKS and YYEKEE (reference sequence). Trimming removed 2 bases from V and 6 bases from J; junction bases left unmatched: 2. This CDR3 reads CASSLIAGGNEQFF. CDR3 sequence (DNA): TGTGCCAGCAGCTTAATAGCGGGGGGCAATGAGCAGTTCTTC. The variable domain in full, completed from reference TRBV5-5 and TRBJ2-1, reads DAGVTQSPTHLIKTRGQQVTLRCSPISGHKSVSWYQQVLGQGPQFIFQYYEKEERGRGNFPDRFSARQFPNYSSELNVNALLLGDSALYLCASSLIAGGNEQFFGPGTRLTVL.

The chain recombines TRBV11-2 with TRBJ2-4, with 7 bases lining up with TRBD1. The CDR3 has 15 amino acids. Germline values: CDR1 SGHAT, CDR2 FQNNGV. V lost 1 base and J lost 8; bases outside the gene matches: 8. The CDR3 is CASSLVQGISYIQYF. In nucleotides, the CDR3 is TGTGCCAGCAGCTTAGTACAGGGGATCTCGTACATTCAGTACTTC.

The chain carries TRBV25-1 and TRBJ2-3; 9 bases align to TRBD1. V was clipped by 2 bases and J by 2 bases; unmatched bases: 8. The CDR3 loop spans 17 amino acids. The germline gives CDR1 MGHDK, CDR2 SYGVNS. The CDR3 DNA is TGTGCCAGCAGTGAACTGAGGACAGGGGCCCCCACAGATACGCAGTATTTT. Protein: CASSELRTGAPTDTQYF.

This clone was seen just once. V gene TRBV5-1 combines with J gene TRBJ2-5; 7 bases agree with TRBD1. Unmatched junction bases numbered 8, after V lost 4 bases and J lost 2 bases. Germline V gene lookup returns CDR1 SGHRS and CDR2 YFSETQ. The CDR3 covers 15 residues. CDR3 coding DNA: TGCGCCAGCAGCCTGGGACAGTACGGGCAAGAGACCCAGTACTTC. This gives the protein CASSLGQYGQETQYF.

The V and J genes are TRBV30 and TRBJ2-1; 9 bases match TRBD2. Germline loops: CDR1 GTSNPN, CDR2 SVGIG (reference sequence). Losses at the gene ends were 3 bases for V and 6 bases for J; bases not matched to a gene: 6. The CDR3 covers 14 residues. In DNA, the CDR3 is TGTGCCTGGAGGCTTAGCGGGGGCTTCAATGAGCAGTTCTTC. Its protein is CAWRLSGGFNEQFF.

The chain links TRBV9 to TRBJ1-2, with 8 bases that match TRBD1. CDR3 size: 15 residues. V gave up 5 bases and J gave up 4 bases; unmatched junction bases: 10. CDR1 is SGDLS, CDR2 YYNGEE, per germline. The CDR3 coding sequence is TGTGCCAGCAGTTCCCCCCGGACAGGGTTCTATGGCTACACCTTC. It is translated as CASSSPRTGFYGYTF.

The chain has TRBV15 and TRBJ2-1; TRBD2 is a possible D gene (5 bases). This CDR3 is 16 amino acids long. Germline CDR1 LNHNV, CDR2 YYDKDF (reference sequence). Trimming stripped 6 bases from V and 1 base from J, with 16 bases between. The CDR3, as DNA: TGTGCCACCAGTCCCCAGGAGGCCGGTTCCTACAATGAGCAGTTCTTC. This translates into CATSPQEAGSYNEQFF.

The chain links TRBV5-1 to TRBJ2-2; D might be TRBD1 (5 bases). Germline-derived CDR1 and CDR2 are SGHRS and YFSETQ. The CDR3 is 15 amino acids. Trimming took off 4 bases at V and 2 bases at J, with 12 bases between the two ends. The CDR3 nucleotides are TGCGCCAGCAGCCTTGCGACAGTAAACACCGGGGAGCTGTTTTTT. Its protein product is CASSLATVNTGELFF.

The rearrangement links TRBV10-1 to TRBJ2-7; TRBD1 matches at 7 bases. Per the germline V gene, CDR1 is WNHNN and CDR2 is SYGVQD (reference sequence). The CDR3 spans 18 residues. The J segment lost 2 bases and the V segment lost 6 bases, leaving 19 bases of the junction unmatched. The CDR3 region is CASRPSQKDRVPPYEQYF. The CDR3 DNA sequence: TGCGCCAGCAGACCGTCACAGAAAGACAGGGTACCCCCCTACGAGCAGTACTTC.